This T cell receptor beta chain was captured by sequencing in a study of early T cells in non-severe SARS-CoV-2 infection. TCRdb ran MiXCR on the 5' RACE reads and lists one entry per CDR3 protein. The profile shows 25,000 to 35,000 distinct CDR3 sequences, approximately 6% of them singletons. The V end was cut by 4 bases, the J end by 1 base, with 3 bases between. The CDR3 loop spans 13 amino acids. Germline values: CDR1 SGHDT, CDR2 YYEEEE. The sample holds many counts of this clonotype. The sequence derives from an adult who was a healthcare worker with PCR-confirmed SARS-CoV-2 infection or an uninfected control (not recorded which). This rearrangement joins TRBV5-6 to TRBJ2-6; D not certain. The sample was whole blood, taken at baseline. The CDR3 coding sequence is TGTGCCAGCAGCCTATCTGGGGCCAACGTCCTGACTTTC. This translates into CASSLSGANVLTF.